One T cell receptor (beta chain) is described in this entry. The antigen is undetermined. TCR beta CDR3 region amplification was performed from RNA transcripts. First-round RT-PCR targeting the TCR CDR3 was performed with the HTBI primer set. TCRdb ran MiXCR on the multiplex PCR reads and lists one entry per CDR3 protein. Of hundreds of thousands of distinct CDR3 sequences in the sample, around 38% were seen once. Orbital computed tomography, thyroid ultrasound, serum thyroxine and TRAb, and clinical symptoms together informed the diagnoses. This entry comes from a study of T cells in Graves' hyperthyroidism and ophthalmopathy. Broader study findings: Peripheral blood also featured most of the thyroid clonotypes expanded above 0.001. Median prediction lead before ophthalmopathy onset was about 6.7 months with the model. In simple terms, a model built on 13 V-J features told ophthalmopathy apart from stable hyperthyroidism.

J was trimmed by 3 bases and V by 6 bases; bases with no gene match: 11. The CDR3 is made up of 16 amino acids. The receptor was derived from a man between 18 and 35 years old with Graves' hyperthyroidism. The V gene is TRBV12-3 or TRBV12-4, the J gene TRBJ1-2; 9 bases agree with TRBD1. Specimen: blood. The CDR3 sequence: CASRDATGGEDYGYTF. For the CDR3, the DNA is TGTGCCAGCAGGGACGCTACAGGGGGCGAGGACTATGGCTACACCTTC.